This T cell receptor beta chain was captured by sequencing in a study of T cells expressing NK-cell markers. Across the whole study: Beta-chain profiling covered CD3+CD56+NKG2C+, CD3+CD56+NKG2C- and CD3+CD56-NKG2C+ sorted subsets. Seropositivity for HCMV was found in most of the eight sequenced donors, with one seronegative.

TCRdb reprocessed the 5' RACE reads and stores each CDR3 protein as one record, lacking DNA. Recorded for this sample: roughly 390,000 distinct CDR3 sequences. Germline-derived CDR1 and CDR2 are MNHNS and SASEGT. This CDR3 region has 17 residues. The chain joins TRBV6-1 to TRBJ2-1. The sequence derives from a man aged 18 to 69 in good health. Sequenced sample: blood T cells: a sorted CD56 or NKG2C T cell subset, CD4+ or CD8+ T cells, or bulk PBMC T cells (not recorded which). The CDR3 protein is CASSEALSSGLNNEQFF.